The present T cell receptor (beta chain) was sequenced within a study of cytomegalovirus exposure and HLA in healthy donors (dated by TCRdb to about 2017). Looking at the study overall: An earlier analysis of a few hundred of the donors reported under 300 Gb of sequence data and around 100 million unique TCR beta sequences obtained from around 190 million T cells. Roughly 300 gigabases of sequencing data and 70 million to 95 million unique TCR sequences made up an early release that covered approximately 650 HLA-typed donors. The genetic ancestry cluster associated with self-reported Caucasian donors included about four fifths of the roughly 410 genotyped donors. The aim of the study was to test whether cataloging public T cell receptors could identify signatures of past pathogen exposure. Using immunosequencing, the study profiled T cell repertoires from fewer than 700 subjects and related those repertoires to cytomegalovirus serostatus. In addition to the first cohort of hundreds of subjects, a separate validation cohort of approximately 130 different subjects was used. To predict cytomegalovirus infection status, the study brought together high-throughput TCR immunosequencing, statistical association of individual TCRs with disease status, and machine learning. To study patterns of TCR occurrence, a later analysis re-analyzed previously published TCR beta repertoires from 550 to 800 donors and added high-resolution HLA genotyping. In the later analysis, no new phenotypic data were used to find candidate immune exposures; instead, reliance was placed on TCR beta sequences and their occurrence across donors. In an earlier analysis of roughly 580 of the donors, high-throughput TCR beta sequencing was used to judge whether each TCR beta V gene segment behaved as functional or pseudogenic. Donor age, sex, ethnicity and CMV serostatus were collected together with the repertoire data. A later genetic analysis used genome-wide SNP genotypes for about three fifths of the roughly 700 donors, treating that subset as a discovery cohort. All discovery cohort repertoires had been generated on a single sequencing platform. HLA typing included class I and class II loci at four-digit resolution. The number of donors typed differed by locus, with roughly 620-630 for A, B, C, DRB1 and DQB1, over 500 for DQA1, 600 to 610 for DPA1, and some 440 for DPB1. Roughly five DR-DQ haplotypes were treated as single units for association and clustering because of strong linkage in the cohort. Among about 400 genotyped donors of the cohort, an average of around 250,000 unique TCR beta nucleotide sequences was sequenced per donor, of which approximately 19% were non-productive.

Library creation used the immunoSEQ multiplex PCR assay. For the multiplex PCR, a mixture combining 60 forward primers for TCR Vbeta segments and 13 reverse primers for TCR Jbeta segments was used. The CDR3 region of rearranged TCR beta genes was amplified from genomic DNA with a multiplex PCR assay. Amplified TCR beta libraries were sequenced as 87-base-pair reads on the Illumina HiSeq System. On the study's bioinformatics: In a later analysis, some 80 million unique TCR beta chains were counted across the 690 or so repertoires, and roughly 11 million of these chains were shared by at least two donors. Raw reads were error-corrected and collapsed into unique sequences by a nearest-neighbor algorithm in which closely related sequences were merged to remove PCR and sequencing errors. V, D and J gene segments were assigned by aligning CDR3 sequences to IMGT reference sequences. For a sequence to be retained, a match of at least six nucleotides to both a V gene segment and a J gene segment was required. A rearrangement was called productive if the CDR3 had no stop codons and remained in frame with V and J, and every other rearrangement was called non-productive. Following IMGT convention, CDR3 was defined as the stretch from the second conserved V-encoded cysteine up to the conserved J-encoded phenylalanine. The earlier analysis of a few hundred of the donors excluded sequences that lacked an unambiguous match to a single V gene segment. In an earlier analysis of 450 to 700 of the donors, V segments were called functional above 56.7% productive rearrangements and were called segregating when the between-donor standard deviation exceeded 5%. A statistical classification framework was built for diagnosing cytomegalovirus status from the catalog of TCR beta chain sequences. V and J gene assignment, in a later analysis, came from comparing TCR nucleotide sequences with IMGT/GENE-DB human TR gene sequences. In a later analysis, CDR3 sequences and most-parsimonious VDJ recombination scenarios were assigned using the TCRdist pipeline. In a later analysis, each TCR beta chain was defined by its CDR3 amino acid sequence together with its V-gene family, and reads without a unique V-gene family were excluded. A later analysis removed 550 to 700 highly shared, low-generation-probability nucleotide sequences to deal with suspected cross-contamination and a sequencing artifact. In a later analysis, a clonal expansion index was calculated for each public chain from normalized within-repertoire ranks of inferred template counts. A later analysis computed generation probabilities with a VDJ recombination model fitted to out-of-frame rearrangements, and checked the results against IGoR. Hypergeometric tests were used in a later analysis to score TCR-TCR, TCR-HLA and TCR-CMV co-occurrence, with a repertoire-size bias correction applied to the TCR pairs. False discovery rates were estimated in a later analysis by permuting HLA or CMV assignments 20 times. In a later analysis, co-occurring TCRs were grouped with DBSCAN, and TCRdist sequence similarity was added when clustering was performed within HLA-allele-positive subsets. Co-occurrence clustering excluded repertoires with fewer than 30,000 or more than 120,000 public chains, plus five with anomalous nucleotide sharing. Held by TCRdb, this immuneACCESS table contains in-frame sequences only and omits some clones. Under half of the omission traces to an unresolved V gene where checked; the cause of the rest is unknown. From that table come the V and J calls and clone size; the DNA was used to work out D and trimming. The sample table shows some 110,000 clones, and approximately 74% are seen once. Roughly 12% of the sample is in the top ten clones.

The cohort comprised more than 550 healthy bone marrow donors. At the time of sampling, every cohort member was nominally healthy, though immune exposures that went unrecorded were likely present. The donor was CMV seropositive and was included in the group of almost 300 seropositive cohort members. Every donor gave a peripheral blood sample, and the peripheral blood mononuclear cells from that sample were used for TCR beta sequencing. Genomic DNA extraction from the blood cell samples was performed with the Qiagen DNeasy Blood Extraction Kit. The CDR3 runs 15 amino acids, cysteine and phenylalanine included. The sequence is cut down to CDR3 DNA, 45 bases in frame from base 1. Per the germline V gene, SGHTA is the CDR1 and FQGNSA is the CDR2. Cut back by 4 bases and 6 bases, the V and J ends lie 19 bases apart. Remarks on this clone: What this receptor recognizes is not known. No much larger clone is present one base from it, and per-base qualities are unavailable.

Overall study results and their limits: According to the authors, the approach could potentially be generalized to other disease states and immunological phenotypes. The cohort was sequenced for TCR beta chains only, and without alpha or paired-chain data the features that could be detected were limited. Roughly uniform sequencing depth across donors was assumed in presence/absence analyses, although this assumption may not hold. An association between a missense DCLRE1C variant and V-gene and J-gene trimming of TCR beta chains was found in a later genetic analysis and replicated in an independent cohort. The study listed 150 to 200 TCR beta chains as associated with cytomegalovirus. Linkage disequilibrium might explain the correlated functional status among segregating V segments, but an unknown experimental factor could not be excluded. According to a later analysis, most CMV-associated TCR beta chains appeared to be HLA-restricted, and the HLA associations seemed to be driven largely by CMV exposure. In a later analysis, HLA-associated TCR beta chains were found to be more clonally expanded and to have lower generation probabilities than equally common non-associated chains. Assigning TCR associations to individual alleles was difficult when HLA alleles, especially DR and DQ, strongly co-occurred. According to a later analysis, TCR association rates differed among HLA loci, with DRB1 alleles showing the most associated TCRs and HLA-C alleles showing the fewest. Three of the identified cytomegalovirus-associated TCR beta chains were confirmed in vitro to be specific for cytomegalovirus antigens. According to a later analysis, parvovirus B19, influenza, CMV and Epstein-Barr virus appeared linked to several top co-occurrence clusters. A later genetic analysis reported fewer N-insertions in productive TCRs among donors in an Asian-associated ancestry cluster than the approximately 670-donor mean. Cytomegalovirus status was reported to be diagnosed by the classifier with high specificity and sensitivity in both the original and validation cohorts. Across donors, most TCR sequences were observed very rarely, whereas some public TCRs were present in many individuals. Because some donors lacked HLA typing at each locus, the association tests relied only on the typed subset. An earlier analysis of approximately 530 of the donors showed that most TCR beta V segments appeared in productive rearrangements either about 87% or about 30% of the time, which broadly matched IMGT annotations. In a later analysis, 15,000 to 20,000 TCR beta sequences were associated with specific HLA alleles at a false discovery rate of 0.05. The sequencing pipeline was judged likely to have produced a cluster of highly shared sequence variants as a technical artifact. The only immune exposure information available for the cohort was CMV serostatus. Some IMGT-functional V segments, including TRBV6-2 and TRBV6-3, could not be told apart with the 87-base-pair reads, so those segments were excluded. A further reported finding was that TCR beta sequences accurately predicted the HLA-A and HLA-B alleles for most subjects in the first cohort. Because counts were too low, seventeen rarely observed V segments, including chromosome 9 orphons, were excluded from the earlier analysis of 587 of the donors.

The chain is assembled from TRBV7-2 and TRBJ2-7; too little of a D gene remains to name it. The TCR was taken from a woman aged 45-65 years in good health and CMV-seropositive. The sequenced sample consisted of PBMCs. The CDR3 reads CASSSMGTLGGEQYF. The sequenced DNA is TGTGCCAGCAGCTCGATGGGTACACTCGGCGGCGAGCAGTACTTC.